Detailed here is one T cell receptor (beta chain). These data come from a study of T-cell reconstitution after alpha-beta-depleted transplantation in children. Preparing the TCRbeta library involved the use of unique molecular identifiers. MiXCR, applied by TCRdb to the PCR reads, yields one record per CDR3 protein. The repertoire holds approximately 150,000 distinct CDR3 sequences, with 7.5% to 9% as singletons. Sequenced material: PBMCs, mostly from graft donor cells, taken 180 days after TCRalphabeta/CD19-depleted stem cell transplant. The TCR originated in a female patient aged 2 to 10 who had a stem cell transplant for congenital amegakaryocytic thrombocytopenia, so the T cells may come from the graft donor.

The CDR3 region is CASSLSRRVPEDTQYF. CDR3 DNA sequence: TGTGCCAGCAGTCTCAGTCGGAGGGTACCCGAAGATACGCAGTATTTT. The V call is TRBV12-3 or TRBV12-4, the J call TRBJ2-3, with D perhaps TRBD2 (6 bases). Trimming removed 5 bases at V and 5 bases at J, with 20 bases between. The CDR3 has 16 amino acids.